This is a list of T cell receptor beta chains from one sample in a study of blood T cell repertoires in COVID-19. Here immunoSEQ multiplex PCR was the method, and the copy in TCRdb shows in-frame clones only, minus some. The sample lists 300,000 to 350,000 clones, approximately 88% occurring once. Sequenced sample: PBMCs or T cells enriched from blood (not recorded which). The receptor source for this set is a man under 40 who had recovered from COVID-19. Each CDR3 is given with its conserved first and last residue. Fields, in order: CDR3 DNA, CDR3 protein, clone size, V gene, J gene, D gene. The D gene is left open where the match is weak. Some rows mark clone size as missing; the rest say once, few, many or name a class of expanded clone.

TGCAGCGCCCGGACAGGGGCGTACGAGCAGTACTTC	CSARTGAYEQYF	.	TRBV29-1	TRBJ2-7	TRBD1
TGTGCCAGCAGATACGGGACTAGCGAGAACACCGGGGAGCTGTTTTTT	CASRYGTSENTGELFF	.	TRBV6-5	TRBJ2-2	TRBD2
TGTGCCAGCAGGGACAGGGGTGAGCAGTACTTC	CASRDRGEQYF	once	TRBV12-3/TRBV12-4	TRBJ2-7	TRBD1
TGTGCCAGCAGCCCCCGCGGCATAGCCGGGGAGCTGTTTTTT	CASSPRGIAGELFF	.	TRBV13	TRBJ2-2	.
TGTGCCAGCAGTGAAACCATTCACGGTGGCTACACCTTC	CASSETIHGGYTF	.	TRBV6-1	TRBJ1-2	.
TGCGCCAGCAGCTCGCCAGACAGGACCACTGAAGCTTTCTTT	CASSSPDRTTEAFF	.	TRBV5-1	TRBJ1-1	.
TGTGCCAGCAGCCTTGGACAGTCCTACGAGCAGTACTTC	CASSLGQSYEQYF	.	TRBV5-6	TRBJ2-7	.
TGTGCCAGTAGTATAAACGACAGGGGCTACGAGACCCAGTACTTC	CASSINDRGYETQYF	once	TRBV19	TRBJ2-5	TRBD1
TGTGCCAGCAGTGAGTTGGCAGGGGGCGACTATGGCTACACCTTC	CASSELAGGDYGYTF	.	TRBV2	TRBJ1-2	TRBD1
TGTGCCACCAGCCCCCGGACAGTCTCTGGAAACACCATATATTTT	CATSPRTVSGNTIYF	.	TRBV15	TRBJ1-3	.
TGTGCCAGCAGCTCCGGATCTGGGGGAGGGGGTTACAATGAGCAGTTCTTC	CASSSGSGGGGYNEQFF	once	TRBV5-4	TRBJ2-1	.
TGTGCCAGTAGTATGAGAAATCAGCCCCAGCATTTT	CASSMRNQPQHF	.	TRBV19	TRBJ1-5	.
TGTGCCAGCAGTCACGGACAGGGGGATCAGCCCCAGCATTTT	CASSHGQGDQPQHF	few	TRBV6-5	TRBJ1-5	TRBD1
TGTGCCAGCAGTTCGGACAGGGGAAATAAGCAGCCCCAGCATTTT	CASSSDRGNKQPQHF	.	TRBV2	TRBJ1-5	TRBD1
TGTGCCAGCAGTTCAACTATACCCATCCGGACAGCGAATAGCAATCAGCCCCAGCATTTT	CASSSTIPIRTANSNQPQHF	.	TRBV28	TRBJ1-5	.